One sample yielded the 9 T cell receptor beta chains listed below, sequenced in a study of Graves' ophthalmopathy and Graves' hyperthyroidism. Amplified material comprised TCR beta CDR3 regions derived from RNA transcripts. Investigators did first-round RT-PCR with HTBI primers, then second-round multiplex PCR. TCRdb analysed the multiplex PCR reads with MiXCR anew, one entry per CDR3 protein. In the table there are about 500,000 distinct CDR3 sequences, 35% to 45% of which are singletons. The specimen sequenced was peripheral blood or thyroid tissue (not recorded which). The receptors come from an adult man with Graves' hyperthyroidism.

The chain uses TRBV2 and TRBJ2-3; D not resolved. V lost 9 bases and J 9 bases, leaving 13 bases between the germline ends. CDR1 is SNHLY, CDR2 FYNNEI, per germline. The CDR3 runs 11 residues. The DNA for the CDR3 is TGTGCCAGAAAAGTAGGAGAGACGCAGTATTTT. Protein: CARKVGETQYF.

This clonotype was counted between two and nine times. The V call is TRBV20-1, the J call TRBJ1-5, with a tentative D call TRBD1 (6 bases). The V end was cut by 3 bases, the J end by 0 bases, with 15 bases between. This CDR3 is 16 amino acids long. Per germline, CDR1 DFQATT and CDR2 SNEGSKA (reference sequence). The CDR3 DNA reads TGCAGTGCTAGTGAAAACAGGGCCTATAGCAATCAGCCCCAGCATTTT. Protein product: CSASENRAYSNQPQHF.

A single count supports this clonotype. CDR3 nucleotides: TGTGCCAGCTCACTCGTTCCGGGACAGGGGGGATCGACTAACTATGGCTACACCTTC. Its protein is CASSLVPGQGGSTNYGYTF. This chain connects TRBV19 to TRBJ1-2, with TRBD1 matching over 11 bases. Germline V gene data show CDR1 as LNHDA and CDR2 as SQIVND (reference sequence). J lost 0 bases, V lost 9 bases, and 18 bases had no gene match. The CDR3 extends over 19 amino acids.

This clonotype was seen repeatedly, ten times or more. The rearrangement uses TRBV6-5 and TRBJ2-5, with 9 bases lining up with TRBD2. The CDR3 contains 14 residues. V gave up 6 bases and J gave up 3 bases; unmatched junction bases: 5. CDR1 is MNHEY, CDR2 SVGAGI, per germline. The CDR3 DNA is TGTGCCAGCAGGCGTGCGGGAGGGAAAGAGACCCAGTACTTC. This codes for CASRRAGGKETQYF.

This clonotype was recorded a few times. This rearrangement joins TRBV15 to TRBJ2-3, with D possibly TRBD2 on 7 matching bases. Germline CDR1 is LNHNV and CDR2 is YYDKDF (reference sequence). V was clipped by 2 bases and J by 0 bases, with 18 bases between them. The length of the CDR3 is 18 residues. In DNA, the CDR3 is TGTGCCACCAGCAGAAAGAGGGGAGGGGGGGTCAGCACAGATACGCAGTATTTT. Amino acids: CATSRKRGGGVSTDTQYF.

This chain links TRBV9 with TRBJ1-2; TRBD1 aligns across 9 bases. Trimming cost V 0 bases and J 4 bases; bases outside gene matches: 1. The germline CDR1 and CDR2 sequences are SGDLS and YYNGEE. The CDR3 sequence is 14 residues long. The CDR3 is CASSVGGQGYGYTF. Written as DNA, the CDR3 is TGTGCCAGCAGCGTAGGGGGACAGGGCTATGGCTACACCTTC.

A few counts support this clonotype. V is TRBV29-1 and J is TRBJ1-2, with D unclear. Trimming took 8 bases from V and 8 from J, leaving 21 bases between them. CDR1 and CDR2 (germline): SQVTM, ANQGSEA. The CDR3 runs to 13 residues. The CDR3 nucleotides are TGCAGCAGTGAAGCAGTGCAGGATCGGGGCTACACCTTC. The encoded protein is CSSEAVQDRGYTF.

The chain carries TRBV6-5 and TRBJ2-2; 9 nucleotides line up with TRBD2. V shed 6 bases and J 5 bases; nucleotides not matched to a gene: 10. There are 16 residues in the CDR3. CDR1 is MNHEY, CDR2 SVGAGI, per germline. The CDR3 sequence: CASRGSGSPFTGELFF. CDR3 in DNA: TGTGCCAGCAGGGGTAGCGGGAGCCCCTTTACCGGGGAGCTGTTTTTT.

The chain is built from TRBV29-1 and TRBJ1-2, with D perhaps TRBD1 (6 bases). Germline-derived CDR1 and CDR2 are SQVTM and ANQGSEA. Deletions cut 2 bases from V and 4 bases from J, with 14 bases between. The CDR3 spans 14 residues. CDR3 protein: CSVERPGTSYGYTF. The DNA of the CDR3 is TGCAGCGTTGAAAGGCCGGGGACAAGCTATGGCTACACCTTC.